This section outlines one T cell receptor (beta chain) sequence together with its context. In the study's own analysis: Estimates of nucleated cell counts were drawn from the amplification of reference gene primers. Using immunoSEQ multiplex PCR, the repertoire was profiled, and TCRdb retains in-frame clones only, with some absent. The D gene and trimming were derived from the DNA, and the V and J assignments and clone size from that table. The data show over 50,000 clones, over 75% seen once. The V gene lost 1 base and the J gene lost 4 bases, with 14 bases spanning the gap. This CDR3 comprises 15 residues. CDR1 GTSNPN and CDR2 SVGIG come from the germline V gene (reference sequence). This entry belongs to a study of blood T cell repertoires in COVID-19. Overall study: Sample material is recorded as cDNA or gDNA derived from T cells, B-cell-depleted T cells, or PBMCs.

This clonotype was sampled from a man aged 50 or older with active COVID-19. This chain joins TRBV30 and TRBJ1-3; TRBD1 is a possible D gene (5 bases). The material sequenced was peripheral blood. The CDR3 sequence is CAWSEGRGPGNTIYF. The DNA of the CDR3 is TGTGCCTGGAGTGAGGGGAGGGGCCCAGGAAACACCATATATTTT.